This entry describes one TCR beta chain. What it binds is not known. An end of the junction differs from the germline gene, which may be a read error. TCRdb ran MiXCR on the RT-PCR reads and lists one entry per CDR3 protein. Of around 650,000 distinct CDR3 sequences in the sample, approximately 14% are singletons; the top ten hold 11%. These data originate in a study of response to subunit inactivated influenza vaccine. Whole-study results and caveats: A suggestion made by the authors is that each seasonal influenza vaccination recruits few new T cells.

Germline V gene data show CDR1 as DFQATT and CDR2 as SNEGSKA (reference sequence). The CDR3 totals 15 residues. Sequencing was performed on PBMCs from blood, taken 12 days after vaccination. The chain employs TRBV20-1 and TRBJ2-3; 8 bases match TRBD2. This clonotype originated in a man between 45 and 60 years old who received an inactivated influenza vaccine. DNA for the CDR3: TGCAGTGCTAGAGCCTTAGCGGGGTTCGCAGATACGCTGTATTTT. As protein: CSARALAGFADTLYF.